A single sample gave rise to the 13 T cell receptor beta chains below, sequenced in a study of blood T cell repertoires in COVID-19. The data were produced by immunoSEQ multiplex PCR, yet TCRdb's version contains in-frame clones alone and is incomplete. The sample lists around 67,000 clones, around nine tenths seen once, with around 9% in the top ten. Sequenced: peripheral blood. The receptors come from a human donor in a cohort sampled during active COVID-19.

V is TRBV12-5 and J is TRBJ2-3, with TRBD2 identical over 7 bases. The CDR3 length is 16 residues. CDR1 and CDR2 (germline): LGHNT, FRNRAP. V shed 4 bases, J shed 2 bases, and the junction held 9 bases outside the gene matches. CDR3 DNA: TGTGCTAGTGGTTGCCTACTAGCGACCCTCACAGATACGCAGTATTTT. Encoded protein: CASGCLLATLTDTQYF.

The rearrangement links TRBV11-2 to TRBJ1-1, with TRBD1 as a possible D gene (5 bases). This CDR3 spans 15 amino acids. Germline values: CDR1 SGHAT, CDR2 FQNNGV. Between the trimmed V and J ends, which lost 1 base and 0 bases, there was a span of 9 bases. This CDR3 is CASSLVRGVNTEAFF. The CDR3 DNA sequence: TGTGCCAGCAGCTTAGTTCGGGGGGTGAACACTGAAGCTTTCTTT.

This chain connects TRBV19 to TRBJ2-7; 7 bases map to TRBD1. V lost 1 base to trimming and J lost 2 bases; unmatched junction nucleotides: 5. Germline V gene lookup returns CDR1 LNHDA and CDR2 SQIVND (reference sequence). The CDR3 is 15 amino acids. Written as DNA, the CDR3 is TGTGCCAGTAGTATAGGACAGGGCCGGACCTACGAGCAGTACTTC. Amino acids: CASSIGQGRTYEQYF.

The chain carries TRBV11-2 and TRBJ1-1; 8 nucleotides line up with TRBD1. The CDR3 extends over 16 amino acids. Looked up from germline, CDR1 is SGHAT and CDR2 is FQNNGV. The V segment lost 1 base and the J segment 2 bases; nucleotides outside the gene matches: 6. CDR3 coding DNA: TGTGCCAGCAGCTTAGGGACAGGGTTGGTTAACACTGAAGCTTTCTTT. Translating gives CASSLGTGLVNTEAFF. The entire variable domain, with the rest obtained from reference TRBV11-2 and TRBJ1-1, is as follows: EAGVAQSPRYKIIEKRQSVAFWCNPISGHATLYWYQQILGQGPKLLIQFQNNGVVDDSQLPKDRFSAERLKGVDSTLKIQPAKLEDSAVYLCASSLGTGLVNTEAFFGQGTRLTVV.

The genes are TRBV6-2 or TRBV6-3 and TRBJ2-7, with TRBD1 matching over 9 bases. Germline trimming cut 0 bases from V and 5 bases from J; bases unmatched to any gene: 5. This CDR3 region has 15 residues. In germline, CDR1 is MNHEY, CDR2 SVGEGT. CDR3 sequence: CASSYSDRGIHEQYF. As DNA, the CDR3 is TGTGCCAGCAGTTACTCGGACAGGGGTATCCACGAGCAGTACTTC.

V is TRBV3-1 (or the pseudogene TRBV3-2) and J is TRBJ2-7, with 7 nucleotides matching TRBD1. The V gene's germline CDR1 is LGHDT and CDR2 YNNKEL (reference sequence). Unmatched junction bases numbered 11, after V lost 0 bases and J lost 3 bases. The CDR3 covers 17 residues. The CDR3 is CASSQDIVPDRDYEQYF. The CDR3 nucleotides are TGTGCCAGCAGCCAAGATATCGTCCCTGACAGGGACTACGAGCAGTACTTC.

V gene TRBV19 combines with J gene TRBJ1-1, with a weak D call TRBD1 (6 bases). The V end lost 7 bases, the J end lost 3 bases, and 15 bases lay between the germline ends. This CDR3 is built from 14 residues. In germline, CDR1 is LNHDA, CDR2 SQIVND (reference sequence). Written as DNA, the CDR3 is TGTGCCAGTACCCTTTCCAGGGGTTACACTGAAGCTTTCTTT. This codes for CASTLSRGYTEAFF.

Only a few counts were recorded for this clone. The gene calls are TRBV5-3 and TRBJ1-4, with 10 bases matching TRBD1. TRBV5-3 is flagged as an ORF with uncertain function. This CDR3 contains 18 residues. The V gene end was trimmed by 3 bases and the J gene end by 1 base; junction bases not matched to a gene: 9. For the CDR3, the DNA is TGTGCCAGAAGCTCGACACAGACAGGGGGCGTAACTAATGAAAAACTGTTTTTT. The encoded protein is CARSSTQTGGVTNEKLFF.

The chain combines TRBV14 with TRBJ2-7; D may be TRBD2 (5 bases). The V end was cut by 0 bases, the J end by 3 bases, with 6 bases between. Germline values: CDR1 SGHDN, CDR2 FVKESK. The CDR3 has 13 amino acids. CDR3 bases: TGTGCCAGCAGCCAAGAAGGACTCTACGAGCAGTACTTC. As protein: CASSQEGLYEQYF.

The sample holds one count of this clone. The chain employs TRBV27 and TRBJ2-7; D call uncertain. Germline V gene lookup returns CDR1 MNHEY and CDR2 SMNVEV (reference sequence). This CDR3 region has 11 residues. Trimming left V 4 bases short and J 5 bases short, with 6 bases between. The CDR3, as DNA: TGTGCCAGCAGTTCTCCGGACGAGCAGTACTTC. Amino acids: CASSSPDEQYF.

This clone occurred a few times. The gene calls are TRBV11-2 and TRBJ1-1, with a tentative D call TRBD1 (5 bases). The V gene lost 2 bases and the J gene lost 6 bases, with 10 bases spanning the gap. This CDR3 spans 13 amino acids. Germline loops: CDR1 SGHAT, CDR2 FQNNGV. The CDR3 DNA follows: TGTGCCAGCAGCTTAATAAGGGGCCCTGAAGCTTTCTTT. Its protein is CASSLIRGPEAFF.

The chain carries TRBV11-2 and TRBJ1-1; maybe TRBD1 (5 bases). The germline V and J ends were trimmed by 1 base and 0 bases, with 18 bases remaining between them. Germline assignment: CDR1 SGHAT and CDR2 FQNNGV. This CDR3 has 18 amino acids. CDR3 DNA: TGTGCCAGCAGCTTAGCGGGGGTGAGGAACGGGGTGAACACTGAAGCTTTCTTT. This gives the protein CASSLAGVRNGVNTEAFF.

The rearrangement links TRBV27 to TRBJ2-7, with D tentatively TRBD1 (5 bases). Germline V gives CDR1 MNHEY, CDR2 SMNVEV (reference sequence). The CDR3 has 14 amino acids. With 2 bases removed from V and 6 bases from J, the gap between germline ends came to 14 bases. The CDR3 DNA sequence: TGTGCCAGCAGTTTAAAGGGGTTCTCCGGCGAGCAGTACTTC. Protein sequence: CASSLKGFSGEQYF.